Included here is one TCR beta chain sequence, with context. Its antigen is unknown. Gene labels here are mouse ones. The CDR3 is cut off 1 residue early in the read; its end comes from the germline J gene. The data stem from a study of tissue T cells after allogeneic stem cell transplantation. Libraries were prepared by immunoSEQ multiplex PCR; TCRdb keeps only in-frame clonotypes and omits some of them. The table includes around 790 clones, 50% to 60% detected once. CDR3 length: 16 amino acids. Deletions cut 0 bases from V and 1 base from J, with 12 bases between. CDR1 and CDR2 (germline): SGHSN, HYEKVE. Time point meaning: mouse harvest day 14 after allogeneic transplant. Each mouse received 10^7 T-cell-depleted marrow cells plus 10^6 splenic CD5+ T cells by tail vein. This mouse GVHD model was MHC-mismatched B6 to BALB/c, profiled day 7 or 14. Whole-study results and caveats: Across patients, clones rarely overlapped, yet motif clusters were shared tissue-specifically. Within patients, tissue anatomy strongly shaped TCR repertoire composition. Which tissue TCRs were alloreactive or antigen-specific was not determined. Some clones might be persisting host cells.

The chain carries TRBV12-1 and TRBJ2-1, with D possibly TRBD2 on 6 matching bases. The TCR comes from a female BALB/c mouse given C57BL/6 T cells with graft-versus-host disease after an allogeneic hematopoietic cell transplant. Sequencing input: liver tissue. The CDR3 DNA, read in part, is TGTGCCAGCTCTCTCGAAACTGGGCGAAACTATGCTGAGCAGTTC. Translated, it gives CASSLETGRNYAEQF. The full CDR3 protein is CASSLETGRNYAEQFF.